Reported below is one T cell receptor (beta chain). What it recognizes is unknown. PCR amplification relied on 60 Vbeta primers (plus 13 Jbeta primers). Libraries were prepared by immunoSEQ multiplex PCR; TCRdb keeps only in-frame clonotypes and omits some of them. The table shows about 96,000 clones, with approximately 74% occurring only once. V was shortened by 2 bases and J by 0 bases, with 8 bases between the two germline ends. CDR1 and CDR2 (germline): MDHEN, SYDVKM. This CDR3 comprises 15 residues. This sample was included in a study of cytomegalovirus exposure and HLA in healthy donors. Study outcomes and limitations: Exclusion applied to some V segments, including TRBV6-2 and TRBV6-3, as they were indistinguishable. Using a false discovery rate of 0.05, a later analysis showed that 16,000 or so TCR beta sequences were associated with HLA alleles.

This chain links TRBV28 with TRBJ1-3; D is unresolved. The sequenced material came from PBMCs. This receptor was taken from a female donor in good health and CMV-seropositive. The CDR3 loop is CASSLEVFSGNTIYF. CDR3 DNA sequence: TGTGCCAGCAGTTTAGAGGTATTCTCTGGAAACACCATATATTTT. The whole variable domain, filled in from reference TRBV28 and TRBJ1-3, reads DVKVTQSSRYLVKRTGEKVFLECVQDMDHENMFWYRQDPGLGLRLIYFSYDVKMKEKGDIPEGYSVSREKKERFSLILESASTNQTSMYLCASSLEVFSGNTIYFGEGSWLTVV.